Following are 24 T cell receptor beta chains from one sample sequenced in a study of blood T cells in healthy people across ages. For the second PCR, which ran for about 6 to 11 cycles, a sample-barcoded 5' primer and a J-beta primer mix were used. TCRdb fed the 5' RACE reads into MiXCR, producing one record per CDR3 protein. The sample records roughly 930,000 distinct CDR3 sequences, around 48% being singletons. The sample was blood. The receptors derive from a man younger than 40 in good health.

There are a few counts of this clonotype. This chain joins TRBV3-1 and TRBJ2-1, with 9 bases lining up with TRBD2. The CDR3 runs to 18 residues. Unmatched junction bases numbered 6, after V lost 0 bases and J lost 0 bases. CDR1 and CDR2 (germline): LGHDT, YNNKEL (reference sequence). In DNA, the CDR3 is TGTGCCAGCAGCCAAGACACTAGCGGGCGAAGCTCCTACAATGAGCAGTTCTTC. As protein: CASSQDTSGRSSYNEQFF.

On this clonotype itself: The junction departs from the called germline gene at one end, perhaps through a read error. The gene calls are TRBV4-1 and TRBJ2-3; 12 positions match TRBD2. The germline gives CDR1 MGHRA, CDR2 YSYEKL. The CDR3 consists of 16 residues. The DNA of the CDR3 is TGCGCCAGCAGCCAATCTAGCGGGGGGGTTTCAGAGACGCAGTATTTT. It yields the protein CASSQSSGGVSETQYF.

This clonotype was counted ten times or more. This chain joins TRBV20-1 and TRBJ1-1; D is possibly TRBD1 (5 bases). Trimming left V 4 bases short and J 5 bases short, with 17 bases between. The CDR3 is 14 residues long. Germline V gene data show CDR1 as DFQATT and CDR2 as SNEGSKA (reference sequence). The DNA for the CDR3 is TGCAGTGCTATCTGGGGGGGAGGAAGTACTGAAGCTTTCTTT. Its translation is CSAIWGGGSTEAFF.

The gene calls are TRBV6-2 or TRBV6-3 and TRBJ2-7; 9 bases match TRBD2. The CDR3 consists of 15 residues. CDR1 is MNHEY and CDR2 is SVGEGT in the germline V gene. With V trimmed by 8 bases and J by 5 bases, 13 bases remained unmatched. CDR3 sequence: CASARPGLAFHEQYF. CDR3 sequence (DNA): TGTGCCAGCGCACGTCCGGGACTAGCTTTCCACGAGCAGTACTTC.

V gene TRBV11-3 combines with J gene TRBJ2-1; TRBD1 matches 8 bases. CDR1 SGHNT and CDR2 YENEEA come from the germline V gene. This CDR3 contains 16 residues. V lost 5 bases and J lost 4; bases outside the gene matches: 10. CDR3: CASSPSRTGIYNEQFF. As DNA, the CDR3 is TGTGCCAGCAGCCCGTCCCGGACAGGGATTTACAATGAGCAGTTCTTC.

The V and J genes are TRBV7-9 and TRBJ2-3; no definite D call. CDR3 length equals 14 residues. The V end was cut by 5 bases, the J end by 11 bases, with 20 bases between. Per the germline V gene, CDR1 is SEHNR and CDR2 is FQNEAQ (reference sequence). The CDR3 sequence is CASSPDGSRGMQYF. The DNA of the CDR3 is TGTGCCAGCAGCCCAGACGGCTCCCGAGGTATGCAGTATTTT.

This clonotype appeared a few times. At one boundary the junction diverges from the germline segment, which might be a read error. The chain combines TRBV20-1 with TRBJ1-6; weak D call: TRBD1 (5 bases). The CDR3 totals 13 residues. Germline V CDR1 and CDR2: DFQATT, SNEGSKA (reference sequence). This chain's CDR3 is CSPRVGDNSPLHF. In DNA, the CDR3 is TGCAGTCCTAGGGTGGGGGATAATTCACCCCTCCACTTT.

This clonotype turned up a few times. J is TRBJ2-4 and V is TRBV4-1; D remains ambiguous. The germline gives CDR1 MGHRA, CDR2 YSYEKL. The CDR3 is 11 amino acids. The V end was cut by 0 bases, the J end by 8 bases, with 2 bases between. CDR3 DNA: TGCGCCAGCAGCCAAGACGACATTCAGTACTTC. This encodes CASSQDDIQYF.

This clonotype was observed a few times. The chain couples TRBV11-2 to TRBJ2-5; 11 positions match TRBD2. Per germline, CDR1 SGHAT and CDR2 FQNNGV. This CDR3 region has 15 residues. J lost 5 bases, V lost 5 bases, and 7 bases had no gene match. DNA for the CDR3: TGTGCCAGCAGCCTACTAGCGGGGGCATGGGAGACCCAGTACTTC. This sequence encodes CASSLLAGAWETQYF.

The V and J genes are TRBV7-2 and TRBJ1-3, with 9 bases fitting TRBD1. Germline V lookup: CDR1 SGHTA, CDR2 FQGNSA. The V and J ends lost 5 bases and 5 bases, in that order; junction bases with no gene match: 4. There are 14 residues in the CDR3. The CDR3 protein is CASSRTGDRNTIYF. The DNA of the CDR3 is TGTGCCAGCAGCCGGACAGGGGATAGAAACACCATATATTTT.

This chain links TRBV28 with TRBJ2-3; D perhaps matches TRBD2 (5 bases). The CDR3 is made up of 15 amino acids. Trimming removed 3 bases from V and 0 bases from J, with 10 bases in between. Germline V gene lookup returns CDR1 MDHEN and CDR2 SYDVKM. The CDR3 region has the DNA TGTGCCAGCAGTTTTCGGGGATCCAGCACAGATACGCAGTATTTT. It translates to CASSFRGSSTDTQYF.

The CDR3 DNA follows: TGTGCCAGCAGCCGCGGCCTCTCTGGGGCCAACGTCCTGACTTTC. Translating gives CASSRGLSGANVLTF. This chain joins TRBV28 and TRBJ2-6; D is ambiguous. Germline loops: CDR1 MDHEN, CDR2 SYDVKM. The ends were cut back, 6 bases at V and 0 bases at J, with 9 bases in the middle. This CDR3 has 15 residues.

The chain joins TRBV6-1 to TRBJ2-3; 10 bases map to TRBD2. The CDR3 is 14 residues long. Germline CDR1 and CDR2: MNHNS and SASEGT. V was clipped by 6 bases and J by 3 bases; unmatched bases: 3. The CDR3 region has the DNA TGTGCCAGCAGACTAGCGGGGAAAACAGATACGCAGTATTTT. Translation gives CASRLAGKTDTQYF.

This clonotype was detected a few times. The V call is TRBV11-3, the J call TRBJ2-1, with D perhaps being TRBD1 or TRBD2 (5 bases each). Germline values: CDR1 SGHNT, CDR2 YENEEA. Trimming took off 4 bases at V and 2 bases at J, with 15 bases between the two ends. The CDR3 consists of 16 residues. The DNA for the CDR3 is TGTGCCAGCAGCTCGGGCTTCGGGGCCGCCTACAATGAGCAGTTCTTC. Encoded protein: CASSSGFGAAYNEQFF.

The CDR3 DNA follows: TGTGCCAGCAGCATTAGACAGGGGGGAAATTCACCCCTCCACTTT. Translated, it gives CASSIRQGGNSPLHF. The V call is TRBV11-3, the J call TRBJ1-6; 9 nucleotides agree with TRBD1. The CDR3 contains 15 residues. The V gene's germline CDR1 is SGHNT and CDR2 YENEEA. J lost 7 bases, V lost 5 bases, and 6 bases had no gene match.

The V gene is TRBV21-1, the J gene TRBJ2-4. TRBV21-1 is annotated as a pseudogene. The CDR3 extends over 16 amino acids. The CDR3 bases are TGTGCCAGCAGCAAAGTCGGAGGGGTAGCCAAAAACATTCAGTACTTC. The encoded protein is CASSKVGGVAKNIQYF.

This clonotype showed up many times. This chain links TRBV7-2 with TRBJ2-1, with D maybe TRBD1 (5 bases). CDR1 is SGHTA, CDR2 FQGNSA, per germline. Trimming left V 9 bases short and J 0 bases short, with 9 bases between. There are 13 residues in the CDR3. The chain's CDR3 is CASSTGSYNEQFF. In DNA, the CDR3 is TGTGCCAGTTCTACAGGCTCCTACAATGAGCAGTTCTTC.

This clonotype appeared a few times. The chain carries TRBV27 and TRBJ1-2, with D possibly matching TRBD1 (6 bases). The CDR3 runs to 16 residues. V dropped 3 bases and J dropped 0 bases, with 14 bases sitting between them. Per the germline V gene, CDR1 is MNHEY and CDR2 is SMNVEV (reference sequence). The CDR3 sequence: CASSFAFGQPNYGYTF. CDR3 coding DNA: TGTGCCAGCAGTTTTGCGTTCGGACAGCCTAACTATGGCTACACCTTC.

The chain carries TRBV2 and TRBJ1-6; D unclear. There are 15 residues in the CDR3. V was trimmed by 5 bases and J by 4 bases, leaving 12 bases between them. The V gene's germline CDR1 is SNHLY and CDR2 FYNNEI. CDR3 sequence reads: CASSKDRLYNSPLHF. Written as DNA, the CDR3 is TGTGCCAGCAGTAAAGATCGGCTTTATAATTCACCCCTCCACTTT.

The CDR3 coding sequence is TGTGCCAGCACCTCGCCTAGCGGGGGCCAAGAGACCCAGTACTTC. It specifies CASTSPSGGQETQYF. The rearrangement links TRBV6-2 or TRBV6-3 to TRBJ2-5, with 10 bases aligning to TRBD2. Germline trimming cut 7 bases from V and 1 base from J; bases unmatched to any gene: 6. In germline, CDR1 is MNHEY, CDR2 SVGEGT. The CDR3 has 15 residues.

This chain's CDR3 is CASSFSPGQRGDYEQYF. The CDR3 coding sequence is TGTGCCAGCAGTTTTTCGCCGGGACAAAGGGGGGACTACGAGCAGTACTTC. This chain connects TRBV27 to TRBJ2-7; the D call may be TRBD1 or TRBD2 (6 bases each). The V end lost 3 bases, the J end lost 3 bases, and 21 bases lay between the germline ends. Per the germline V gene, CDR1 is MNHEY and CDR2 is SMNVEV (reference sequence). The CDR3 sequence is 17 residues long.

In this sample, this clonotype turned up a few times. The chain combines TRBV11-2 with TRBJ2-3, with 8 bases identical to TRBD2. Germline V gene sequence: CDR1 SGHAT, CDR2 FQNNGV. Trimming at V came to 3 bases and at J to 9 bases, leaving 11 bases not matched to a gene. The CDR3 spans 15 residues. CDR3 loop: CASSLAAGASRTQYF. The CDR3 nucleotides are TGTGCCAGCAGCTTGGCAGCGGGGGCCTCCAGGACGCAGTATTTT.

A single count supports this clonotype. Germline and junction disagree at one end, which may indicate a read error. This rearrangement joins TRBV9 to TRBJ2-7; 7 positions agree with TRBD1. Germline V gene lookup returns CDR1 SGDLS and CDR2 YYNGEE. The CDR3 spans 15 residues. CDR3 sequence: CASSVDRESSYKQYF. The DNA of the CDR3 is TGTGCCAGCAGCGTCGACAGGGAGAGCTCCTACAAGCAGTACTTC.

The chain links TRBV30 to TRBJ1-2; no clear D. V lost 4 bases to trimming and J lost 1 base, with 16 bases between them. Germline V gene data show CDR1 as GTSNPN and CDR2 as SVGIG (reference sequence). The CDR3 is 15 amino acids. CDR3 coding DNA: TGTGCCTGGAATAAAGGACTCCTGGATAACTATGGCTACACCTTC. This codes for CAWNKGLLDNYGYTF.